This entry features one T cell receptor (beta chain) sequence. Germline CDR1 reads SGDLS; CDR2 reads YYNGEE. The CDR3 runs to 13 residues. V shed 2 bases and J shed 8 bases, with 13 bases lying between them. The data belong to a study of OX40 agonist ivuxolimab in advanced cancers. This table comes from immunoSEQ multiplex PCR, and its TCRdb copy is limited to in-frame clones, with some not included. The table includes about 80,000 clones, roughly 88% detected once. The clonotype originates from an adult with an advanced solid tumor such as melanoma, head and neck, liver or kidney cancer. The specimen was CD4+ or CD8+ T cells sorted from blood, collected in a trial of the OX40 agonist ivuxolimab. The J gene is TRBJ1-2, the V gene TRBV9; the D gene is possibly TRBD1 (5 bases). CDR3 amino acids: CASSVSGLQGYTF. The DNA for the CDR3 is TGTGCCAGCAGCGTCTCGGGGCTGCAGGGCTACACCTTC.